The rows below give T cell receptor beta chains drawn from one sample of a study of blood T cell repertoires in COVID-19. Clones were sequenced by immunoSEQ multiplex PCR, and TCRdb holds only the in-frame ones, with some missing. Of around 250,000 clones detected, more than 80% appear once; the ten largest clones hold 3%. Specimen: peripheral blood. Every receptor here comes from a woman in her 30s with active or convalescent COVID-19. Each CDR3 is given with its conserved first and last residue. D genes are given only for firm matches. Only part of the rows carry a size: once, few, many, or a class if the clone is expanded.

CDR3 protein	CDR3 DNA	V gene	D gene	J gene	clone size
CASSPYTGNTGELFF	TGTGCCAGCTCACCATACACAGGAAACACCGGGGAGCTGTTTTTT	TRBV18	.	TRBJ2-2	once
CASSFNSRGLPNSPLHF	TGTGCCAGCAGCTTTAATTCCAGGGGGCTGCCTAATTCACCCCTCCACTTT	TRBV7-2	TRBD1	TRBJ1-6	.
CASSTDRGLGETQYF	TGTGCCAGTAGTACCGACAGGGGGCTGGGTGAGACCCAGTACTTC	TRBV19	TRBD1	TRBJ2-5	.
CASKTESSYNSPLHF	TGCGCCAGCAAAACAGAGAGCTCCTATAATTCACCCCTCCACTTT	TRBV5-1	.	TRBJ1-6	once
CASSQEGSAGENYNEQFF	TGCGCCAGCAGCCAAGAAGGATCAGCGGGGGAGAACTACAATGAGCAGTTCTTC	TRBV4-3	TRBD2	TRBJ2-1	.
CASSPNWYGYTF	TGTGCCAGCAGTCCTAACTGGTATGGCTACACCTTC	TRBV6-6	.	TRBJ1-2	.
CASSPSWTRRNTIYF	TGTGCCAGCAGCCCGAGCTGGACACGAAGAAACACCATATATTTT	TRBV7-8	.	TRBJ1-3	.
CASSQDRANNSPLHF	TGCGCCAGCAGCCAAGACAGGGCTAATAATTCACCCCTCCACTTT	TRBV4-3	.	TRBJ1-6	.
CASSHRTGEEQYF	TGCGCCAGCAGCCACCGGACAGGAGAGGAGCAGTACTTC	TRBV4-3	TRBD1	TRBJ2-7	.
CASSFRSGDGYTF	TGTGCCAGCAGCTTTCGATCCGGGGATGGCTACACCTTC	TRBV11-3	.	TRBJ1-2	.
CASSLETSDEQYF	TGTGCCAGCAGCTTAGAGACTAGCGATGAGCAGTACTTC	TRBV13	TRBD2	TRBJ2-7	.